This T cell receptor beta chain emerged from a study of Ad26.COV2.S vaccination and SARS-CoV-2 variants. Overall study results and limits: Spike-specific CD8+ and CD4+ T cell responses reportedly showed substantial breadth after vaccination. Responses of T cells in total may have been underestimated by the TCR breadth and depth analyses.

In the case of this clone: Its antigen is unknown.

The sample's treatment: over 15 received Ad26.COV2.S at low or high dose, single or two shots; 5 received placebo; per-sample allocation not given. After the first vaccine or placebo injection, samples were drawn on day 63. The trim removed 2 bases at V and 2 bases at J, leaving 16 bases unmatched. Germline V lookup: CDR1 SEHNR, CDR2 FQNEAQ (reference sequence). The CDR3 is made up of 19 amino acids. Repertoires were generated with immunoSEQ multiplex PCR, while TCRdb's copy carries only in-frame clones and drops some. The table includes roughly 250,000 clones, around nine tenths detected once. The chain is built from TRBV7-9 and TRBJ2-5; 8 bases fit TRBD1. The clonotype was recovered from a person between 18 and 60 years old who received the Ad26.COV2.S COVID-19 vaccine or a placebo. The sample was peripheral blood, taken in a trial of Ad26.COV2.S vaccine versus placebo. DNA of the CDR3: TGTGCCAGCAGCTTACTCCGGGACAGGAGGAGTAAGCGACAAGAGACCCAGTACTTC. It is translated as CASSLLRDRRSKRQETQYF.